These T cell receptor beta chains were read from a single sample in a study of T cell responses to AZD1222 COVID-19 vaccine. Assay used: immunoSEQ multiplex PCR; TCRdb lists only in-frame clones, some missing. The table records 55,000 to 80,000 clones, less than 90% of them present only once. The sample consisted of peripheral blood, taken on day 0 of AZD1222 vaccination. Every receptor here comes from an adult in good health. Both conserved end residues are part of each CDR3. The D gene is left open where the match is weak. Clone size, where shown, is once, few, many, or a class for clones that have expanded.

v_gene	d_gene	j_gene	abundance	CDR3aa	CDR3nt
TRBV6-4	TRBD1	TRBJ1-2	NA	CASSEFGRGHRNYGYTF	TGTGCCAGCAGTGAATTTGGCAGGGGGCACCGGAACTATGGCTACACCTTC
TRBV5-4	NA	TRBJ1-4	NA	CASSEWNEKLFF	TGTGCCAGCTCCGAGTGGAATGAAAAACTGTTTTTT
TRBV11-2	NA	TRBJ1-1	NA	CASKLGGVGRTEAFF	TGTGCCAGCAAGCTTGGGGGTGTGGGGAGGACTGAAGCTTTCTTT
TRBV29-1	NA	TRBJ1-2	NA	CSVDSYGYTF	TGCAGCGTTGATAGCTATGGCTACACCTTC
TRBV11-1	TRBD1	TRBJ1-1	NA	CASSKLTSGTVSKAFF	TGTGCCAGCAGCAAGCTTACTTCCGGGACAGTTTCTAAAGCTTTCTTT
TRBV15	NA	TRBJ1-5	NA	CATSRDSVKHQPQHF	TGTGCCACCAGCAGAGATTCGGTAAAACATCAGCCCCAGCATTTT
TRBV7-3	NA	TRBJ1-3	NA	CASSQLSGNTIYF	TGTGCCAGCAGTCAACTCTCCGGAAACACCATATATTTT
TRBV18	NA	TRBJ2-1	few	CASSSRLTEQFF	TGTGCCAGCTCATCACGACTTACTGAGCAGTTCTTC
TRBV7-6	NA	TRBJ1-3	NA	CASSPSSGNTIYF	TGTGCCAGCAGCCCGTCTTCTGGAAACACCATATATTTT
TRBV18	TRBD2	TRBJ2-7	NA	CASSPPREVSSYEQYF	TGTGCCAGCTCACCACCGCGGGAGGTCAGCTCCTACGAGCAGTACTTC
TRBV6-2/TRBV6-3	NA	TRBJ1-1	NA	CASSYTGTWDTEAFF	TGTGCCAGCAGTTATACCGGGACATGGGACACTGAAGCTTTCTTT
TRBV5-1	NA	TRBJ2-6	NA	CASSRTQISGANVLTF	TGCGCCAGCAGCAGGACCCAAATCTCTGGGGCCAACGTCCTGACTTTC
TRBV5-8	NA	TRBJ1-4	NA	CASNPGVTNEKLFF	TGTGCCAGTAACCCGGGGGTAACTAATGAAAAACTGTTTTTT
TRBV7-9	NA	TRBJ2-5	NA	CASSLEGFWETQYF	TGTGCCAGCAGCTTAGAAGGGTTTTGGGAGACCCAGTACTTC
TRBV6-5	NA	TRBJ1-5	NA	CASTENVGGYQPQHF	TGTGCCAGCACCGAAAACGTGGGGGGATATCAGCCCCAGCATTTT
TRBV2	NA	TRBJ2-7	NA	CATRFEASEQYF	TGTGCCACTCGTTTTGAGGCCTCGGAGCAGTACTTC
TRBV11-2	NA	TRBJ1-2	NA	CASSSDGTRANYGYTF	TGTGCCAGCAGCTCCGACGGGACGCGAGCTAACTATGGCTACACCTTC
TRBV4-3	TRBD1	TRBJ2-7	once	CASSQDEGTGSDEQYF	TGCGCCAGCAGCCAAGATGAGGGGACAGGGTCCGACGAGCAGTACTTC
TRBV30	NA	TRBJ1-4	few	CAWSIRGSGPNEKLFF	TGTGCCTGGAGCATCCGGGGGTCAGGGCCTAATGAAAAACTGTTTTTT
TRBV7-9	NA	TRBJ1-3	NA	CASSPAGAGNTIYF	TGTGCCAGCAGCCCGGCGGGGGCTGGAAACACCATATATTTT
TRBV7-9	NA	TRBJ2-1	NA	CARGGRSYNEQFF	TGTGCCAGGGGGGGAAGATCCTACAATGAGCAGTTCTTC
TRBV6-5	NA	TRBJ2-7	once	CASSYWGGEQYF	TGTGCCAGCAGTTACTGGGGCGGCGAGCAGTACTTC
TRBV3-1/TRBV3-2	NA	TRBJ2-7	NA	CASRTRDTVYEQYF	TGTGCCAGCAGGACCAGAGACACGGTGTACGAGCAGTACTTC
TRBV19	NA	TRBJ2-1	NA	CASSIEHRYNEQFF	TGTGCCAGTAGTATAGAACATCGTTACAATGAGCAGTTCTTC
TRBV15	NA	TRBJ1-5	NA	CATSRDRGPNQPQHF	TGTGCCACCAGCAGAGACCGAGGACCCAATCAGCCCCAGCATTTT
TRBV27	TRBD1	TRBJ2-7	NA	CASSPGTGYEQYF	TGTGCCAGCAGTCCCGGGACAGGCTACGAGCAGTACTTC
TRBV28	NA	TRBJ1-2	NA	CATRVPTALYGYTF	TGTGCCACCCGGGTCCCAACGGCGCTTTATGGCTACACCTTC
TRBV27	NA	TRBJ1-2	NA	CASSLAGYGYTF	TGTGCCAGCAGTTTGGCCGGGTATGGCTACACCTTC
TRBV9	NA	TRBJ1-2	NA	CASSLDTSYGYTF	TGTGCCAGCAGCCTGGACACAAGCTATGGCTACACCTTC
TRBV12-3/TRBV12-4	TRBD1	TRBJ1-5	once	CASSGQGLQPQHF	TGTGCCAGCAGCGGACAGGGGTTACAGCCCCAGCATTTT
TRBV19	NA	TRBJ1-5	NA	CASSTQGYQPQHF	TGTGCCAGTAGTACACAGGGTTATCAGCCCCAGCATTTT
TRBV14	TRBD2	TRBJ2-3	NA	CASSQDRAGRTDTQYF	TGTGCCAGCAGCCAAGATCGAGCGGGGCGCACAGATACGCAGTATTTT
TRBV7-6	TRBD1	TRBJ1-4	once	CASSLADREKLFF	TGTGCCAGCAGCTTAGCGGACAGGGAAAAACTGTTTTTT
TRBV28	TRBD1	TRBJ1-5	NA	CASSLGAGGQPQHF	TGTGCCAGCAGTTTAGGGGCAGGGGGTCAGCCCCAGCATTTT
TRBV7-8	TRBD1	TRBJ1-5	NA	CASSLALGQSNQPQHF	TGTGCCAGCAGCTTAGCCCTGGGACAGAGCAATCAGCCCCAGCATTTT
TRBV6-5	TRBD1	TRBJ1-5	NA	CASSGTGNQPQHF	TGTGCCAGCAGCGGGACAGGGAATCAGCCCCAGCATTTT
TRBV29-1	NA	TRBJ1-1	NA	CSVDSGTTEAFF	TGCAGCGTTGATTCTGGGACTACTGAAGCTTTCTTT
TRBV7-2	NA	TRBJ1-1	NA	CASSLSWQPMNTEAFF	TGTGCCAGCAGCTTATCGTGGCAGCCCATGAACACTGAAGCTTTCTTT
TRBV15	NA	TRBJ2-3	NA	CATLERGRVGSASDTQYF	TGTGCCACCCTGGAACGTGGGCGTGTGGGGAGCGCGTCGGATACGCAGTATTTT
TRBV4-2	TRBD2	TRBJ2-5	NA	CASSRTSGGDETQYF	TGTGCCAGCAGCCGAACGAGCGGGGGGGATGAGACCCAGTACTTC
TRBV7-3	NA	TRBJ2-5	NA	CASSLDRQVGTQYF	TGTGCCAGCAGCTTAGACCGACAGGTGGGGACCCAGTACTTC
TRBV6-2/TRBV6-3	NA	TRBJ2-3	once	CASSNSLDTQYF	TGTGCCAGCAGCAATTCCCTAGATACGCAGTATTTT
TRBV4-1	NA	TRBJ2-2	few	CASSQAASWGGRRNTGELFF	TGCGCCAGCAGCCAAGCTGCTAGCTGGGGGGGCCGTAGGAACACCGGGGAGCTGTTTTTT
TRBV6-2/TRBV6-3	TRBD1	TRBJ2-1	NA	CASSYGDRGLYNEQFF	TGTGCCAGCAGTTACGGAGACAGGGGCTTATACAATGAGCAGTTCTTC
TRBV19	TRBD1	TRBJ1-5	NA	CASSMRQGNSNQPQHF	TGTGCCAGTAGTATGCGACAGGGAAATAGCAATCAGCCCCAGCATTTT
TRBV30	NA	TRBJ1-4	NA	CACLDRPREKLFF	TGTGCCTGCCTTGACCGCCCTCGCGAAAAACTGTTTTTT
TRBV9	NA	TRBJ1-1	NA	CASSVVPNTEAFF	TGTGCCAGCAGCGTAGTACCGAACACTGAAGCTTTCTTT
TRBV19	NA	TRBJ1-2	few	CASSIHATLYGYTF	TGTGCCAGTAGTATTCACGCAACTCTCTATGGCTACACCTTC
TRBV7-8	TRBD1	TRBJ1-4	few	CASSSPGQGITNEKLFF	TGTGCCAGCAGCTCCCCAGGACAGGGGATCACTAATGAAAAACTGTTTTTT
TRBV15	NA	TRBJ1-2	NA	CATSRDGVIYGYTF	TGTGCCACCAGCAGAGATGGGGTGATCTATGGCTACACCTTC
TRBV9	TRBD2	TRBJ2-2	once	CASSPELPATSGGRELFF	TGTGCCAGCAGCCCGGAATTACCAGCGACTAGCGGGGGCCGGGAGCTGTTTTTT
TRBV28	TRBD2	TRBJ2-7	NA	CASSFFDLAGGPGEQYF	TGTGCCAGCAGTTTTTTCGATCTAGCGGGAGGGCCCGGGGAGCAGTACTTC
TRBV30	NA	TRBJ2-1	NA	CAWSSWAEKFF	TGTGCCTGGAGTTCCTGGGCCGAGAAGTTCTTC
TRBV27	TRBD1	TRBJ1-3	NA	CASSSDYRGQPSGNTIYF	TGTGCCAGCAGTTCAGATTACAGGGGGCAACCCTCTGGAAACACCATATATTTT
TRBV2	TRBD1	TRBJ1-2	NA	CASSVDRASNYGYTF	TGTGCCAGCAGCGTCGACAGGGCCTCTAACTATGGCTACACCTTC
TRBV30	TRBD1	TRBJ2-7	once	CAWSVLPGQGPYEQYF	TGTGCCTGGAGTGTTCTTCCGGGACAGGGTCCCTACGAGCAGTACTTC
TRBV3-1/TRBV3-2	NA	TRBJ1-3	NA	CASTGTALANTIYF	TGTGCCAGCACCGGGACGGCCCTCGCAAACACCATATATTTT
TRBV14	NA	TRBJ2-7	NA	CASSQVNEAEQYF	TGTGCCAGCAGCCAAGTGAACGAGGCGGAGCAGTACTTC
TRBV28	TRBD1	TRBJ1-5	few	CASSLGQGNQPQHF	TGTGCCAGCAGTTTGGGACAGGGCAATCAGCCCCAGCATTTT
TRBV29-1	TRBD1	TRBJ1-2	NA	CSVERYRGSGYTF	TGCAGCGTTGAAAGGTACAGGGGCTCTGGCTACACCTTC